The present TCR beta chain was sequenced within a study of regulatory T cells in long-lasting Graves disease. Library construction for TCR beta used iRepertoire HTBI primers and Arm-PCR of CDR3 regions. In TCRdb, the multiplex PCR reads were re-called with MiXCR into one record per CDR3 protein. The sample includes 500,000 to 800,000 distinct CDR3 sequences, 25% to 35% seen only once; the top ten take around 42%. The sample's time point: persistent/refractory GD, antithyroid drugs over 5 years with positive TRAb. The TCR library was made from RNA extracted from PBMCs. The source material was peripheral blood mononuclear cells (PBMCs), sampled when the disease was refractory, from a patient treated with antithyroid drugs. The TCR was taken from a female donor with Graves disease.

The CDR3 DNA follows: TGTGCCAGCAGCGTAGAAAGTAGGGGAAATAACTATGGCTACACCTTC. Translation gives CASSVESRGNNYGYTF. The J gene is TRBJ1-2, the V gene TRBV9; possible D gene TRBD1, 5 bases. The germline V gene has CDR1 SGDLS and CDR2 YYNGEE. This CDR3 has 16 amino acids. The V gene lost 0 bases and the J gene lost 1 base, with 13 bases spanning the gap.